The next 31 T cell receptor beta chains were all read from a single sample in a study of blood T cell repertoires in COVID-19. The repertoire was sequenced with immunoSEQ multiplex PCR; TCRdb's copy has only in-frame clones and lacks some. This sample yields 140,000 to 150,000 clones, of which around nine tenths are seen a single time; about 2.3% belongs to the top ten. Sequenced sample: peripheral blood. The receptor source for this set is a human donor in a cohort sampled during active COVID-19.

The J gene is TRBJ2-3, the V gene TRBV5-1; D gene ambiguous. The V gene lost 2 bases and the J gene lost 2 bases, with 12 bases spanning the gap. The V gene's germline CDR1 is SGHRS and CDR2 YFSETQ. This CDR3 is 15 amino acids long. CDR3 loop: CASSFRLPNTDTQYF. CDR3 DNA sequence: TGCGCCAGCAGCTTTCGACTCCCCAACACAGATACGCAGTATTTT.

For the CDR3, the DNA is TGTGCCAGCAGCTGGGGACAGGGGGCTTCACCCCTCCACTTT. Protein sequence: CASSWGQGASPLHF. The V gene is TRBV6-2 or TRBV6-3, the J gene TRBJ1-6; the match to TRBD1 covers 12 bases. V was pared by 6 bases and J by 9 bases, with 3 bases of the junction left unmatched. The CDR3 length is 14 residues. Germline CDR1 and CDR2: MNHEY and SVGEGT.

J is TRBJ2-1 and V is TRBV7-6; D is unclear. The germline V gene encodes CDR1 SGHVS and CDR2 FNYEAQ. This CDR3 has 12 residues. The ends were cut back, 3 bases at V and 9 bases at J, with 9 bases in the middle. The CDR3 DNA reads TGTGCCAGCAGCTTTCCGGAGTCTGAGCAGTTCTTC. As protein: CASSFPESEQFF.

This clone was recorded once. The chain employs TRBV11-3 and TRBJ2-1, with 8 nucleotides matching TRBD1. This CDR3 has 20 residues. V was clipped by 3 bases and J by 0 bases; unmatched bases: 16. CDR1 is SGHNT, CDR2 YENEEA, per germline. Here the CDR3 DNA reads TGTGCCAGCAGCTTTTCTTATGGACAGGGACGACTGAGCTCCTACAATGAGCAGTTCTTC. It specifies CASSFSYGQGRLSSYNEQFF.

The chain recombines TRBV6-5 with TRBJ2-2; 8 bases are shared with TRBD1. The CDR3 sequence is 15 residues long. Germline V CDR1 and CDR2: MNHEY, SVGAGI. The V and J ends lost 5 bases and 4 bases, in that order; junction bases with no gene match: 6. The CDR3 DNA reads as TGTGCCAGCAGTCTAAACAGGGGGGTCACCGGGGAGCTGTTTTTT. It encodes CASSLNRGVTGELFF.

For this clone: Other DNA sequences from this sample encode an identical CDR3 as well. V is TRBV28 and J is TRBJ2-1; 10 bases line up with TRBD2. The germline CDR1 and CDR2 sequences are MDHEN and SYDVKM. The V gene end was trimmed by 3 bases and the J gene end by 2 bases; junction bases not matched to a gene: 4. The CDR3 contains 16 residues. This CDR3 reads CASSLGLAGAYNEQFF. CDR3 in DNA: TGTGCCAGCAGTTTGGGTCTAGCGGGGGCCTACAATGAGCAGTTCTTC.

This clone was observed a single time. The rearrangement links TRBV13 to TRBJ2-5; the match to TRBD2 covers 10 bases. Germline-derived CDR1 and CDR2 are PRHDT and FYEKMQ (reference sequence). V was pared by 1 base and J by 11 bases, with 7 bases of the junction left unmatched. The length of the CDR3 is 14 residues. The CDR3 is CASSLASGGPRQYF. In nucleotides, the CDR3 is TGTGCCAGCAGCTTAGCTAGCGGGGGCCCACGTCAGTACTTC.

Regarding this clone: Other DNA sequences of this sample code for an identical CDR3. V is TRBV28 and J is TRBJ2-7; 7 bases map to TRBD1. Unmatched junction bases numbered 1, after V lost 6 bases and J lost 2 bases. This CDR3 region has 12 residues. Germline V lookup: CDR1 MDHEN, CDR2 SYDVKM. In DNA form, the CDR3 reads TGTGCCAGCAGACAGGGGCCCTACGAGCAGTACTTC. As protein: CASRQGPYEQYF.

This chain uses TRBV28 with TRBJ1-6; D call uncertain. This CDR3 region has 16 residues. Germline CDR1 reads MDHEN; CDR2 reads SYDVKM. Trimming removed 3 bases at V and 0 bases at J, with 9 bases between. In nucleotides, the CDR3 is TGTGCCAGCAGTTTGCCGAGAAGCTCCTATAATTCACCCCTCCACTTT. It yields the protein CASSLPRSSYNSPLHF.

V is TRBV28 and J is TRBJ1-1; a possible D gene is TRBD1 (5 bases). The V and J ends lost 8 bases and 0 bases respectively, with 19 bases between them. The germline V gene has CDR1 MDHEN and CDR2 SYDVKM. This CDR3 has 16 amino acids. The CDR3 nucleotides read TGTGCCAGCGGCCGGGGGGGATTTGGGATGAACACTGAAGCTTTCTTT. It codes for CASGRGGFGMNTEAFF. The variable domain in full, completed from reference TRBV28 and TRBJ1-1, reads DVKVTQSSRYLVKRTGEKVFLECVQDMDHENMFWYRQDPGLGLRLIYFSYDVKMKEKGDIPEGYSVSREKKERFSLILESASTNQTSMYLCASGRGGFGMNTEAFFGQGTRLTVV.

V and J are TRBV6-6 and TRBJ2-1; 10 nucleotides agree with TRBD1. J was trimmed by 8 bases and V by 2 bases; bases with no gene match: 3. Germline CDR1 reads MNHNY; CDR2 reads SVGAGI (reference sequence). This CDR3 is 14 amino acids long. CDR3 loop: CASSYTTGGHEQFF. DNA of the CDR3: TGTGCCAGCAGTTACACGACAGGGGGCCATGAGCAGTTCTTC.

The chain is built from TRBV7-2 and TRBJ1-3, with unresolved D. Germline V CDR1 and CDR2: SGHTA, FQGNSA. V lost 4 bases and J 0 bases, leaving 13 bases between the germline ends. This CDR3 spans 16 amino acids. The CDR3 region has the DNA TGTGCCAGCAGCTCCCTCGGGATAAACTCTGGAAACACCATATATTTT. Translated, it gives CASSSLGINSGNTIYF.

The V and J genes are TRBV7-2 and TRBJ2-2, with D possibly TRBD2 on 5 matching bases. V was trimmed by 6 bases and J by 4 bases, leaving 6 bases between them. The length of the CDR3 is 12 residues. In germline, CDR1 is SGHTA, CDR2 FQGNSA. In DNA, the CDR3 is TGTGCCAGCAGGGCGGGCACCGGGGAGCTGTTTTTT. It is translated as CASRAGTGELFF.

A single count supports this clone. The rearrangement uses TRBV4-1 and TRBJ1-2; 12 nucleotides agree with TRBD1. V dropped 4 bases and J dropped 4; count of bases not matched to a gene: 13. The CDR3 consists of 18 residues. Germline-derived CDR1 and CDR2 are MGHRA and YSYEKL. The CDR3 here is CASSRSGTGGASLYGYTF. The CDR3 DNA is TGCGCCAGCAGCCGATCCGGGACAGGGGGCGCGAGTCTCTATGGCTACACCTTC.

V and J are TRBV9 and TRBJ1-3; D call uncertain. Germline-derived CDR1 and CDR2 are SGDLS and YYNGEE. V lost 3 bases and J 0 bases, leaving 4 bases between the germline ends. CDR3 length: 13 residues. CDR3 amino acids: CASSALSGNTIYF. DNA of the CDR3: TGTGCCAGCAGCGCCCTCTCTGGAAACACCATATATTTT.

The J gene is TRBJ2-2, the V gene TRBV28; the match to TRBD2 covers 13 bases. The length of the CDR3 is 17 residues. With V trimmed by 1 base and J by 8 bases, 7 bases remained unmatched. CDR1 is MDHEN and CDR2 is SYDVKM in the germline V gene. The CDR3 is CASSLLGLAGVVGELFF. CDR3 DNA sequence: TGTGCCAGCAGTTTATTAGGACTAGCGGGAGTGGTTGGGGAGCTGTTTTTT.

This chain connects TRBV9 to TRBJ2-2, with 9 bases identical to TRBD2. V lost 2 bases and J lost 6; bases outside the gene matches: 5. This CDR3 has 15 residues. Germline V gene data show CDR1 as SGDLS and CDR2 as YYNGEE. The CDR3 DNA follows: TGTGCCAGCAGCGTTGCGGGAGGGGGTCCCGGGGAGCTGTTTTTT. Protein sequence: CASSVAGGGPGELFF.

In its sample, this clone was seen a few times. This chain connects TRBV10-1 to TRBJ2-7, with a tentative D call TRBD2 (5 bases). The germline CDR1 and CDR2 sequences are WNHNN and SYGVQD (reference sequence). The CDR3 spans 14 residues. With 0 bases removed from V and 4 bases from J, the gap between germline ends came to 10 bases. The CDR3 loop is CASSESRVGYEQYF. CDR3 coding DNA: TGCGCCAGCAGTGAGTCGAGGGTAGGTTACGAGCAGTACTTC.

V is TRBV30 and J is TRBJ2-7; 9 nucleotides agree with TRBD1. Looked up from germline, CDR1 is GTSNPN and CDR2 is SVGIG (reference sequence). The CDR3 runs to 15 residues. The V segment lost 0 bases and the J segment 2 bases; nucleotides outside the gene matches: 5. CDR3 bases: TGTGCCTGGAGTGTAGGGGGGACAGGGCCCTACGAGCAGTACTTC. This translates into CAWSVGGTGPYEQYF. The full variable domain, with the rest looked up from reference TRBV30 and TRBJ2-7, is SQTIHQWPATLVQPVGSPLSLECTVEGTSNPNLYWYRQAAGRGLQLLFYSVGIGQISSEVPQNLSASRPQDRQFILSSKKLLLSDSGFYLCAWSVGGTGPYEQYFGPGTRLTVT.

This chain connects TRBV14 to TRBJ1-2; 8 bases align to TRBD1. The CDR3 covers 14 residues. The V segment lost 1 base and the J segment 7 bases; nucleotides outside the gene matches: 5. Germline-derived CDR1 and CDR2 are SGHDN and FVKESK. CDR3 in amino acids: CASSQGQGAGGYTF. The CDR3 DNA sequence: TGTGCCAGCAGCCAAGGGCAGGGGGCTGGTGGCTACACCTTC.

The V gene is TRBV7-9, the J gene TRBJ1-2, with D possibly matching TRBD1 (5 bases). The CDR3 length is 14 residues. Germline lookup yields CDR1 SEHNR and CDR2 FQNEAQ (reference sequence). Trimming removed 2 bases at V and 6 bases at J, with 13 bases between. In nucleotides, the CDR3 is TGTGCCAGCAGCTTACAGGGTCGGACGAATGGCTACACCTTC. Translating it yields CASSLQGRTNGYTF. The full variable domain, rest sourced from reference TRBV7-9 and TRBJ1-2, is DTGVSQNPRHKITKRGQNVTFRCDPISEHNRLYWYRQTLGQGPEFLTYFQNEAQLEKSRLLSDRFSAERPKGSFSTLEIQRTEQGDSAMYLCASSLQGRTNGYTFGSGTRLTVV.

V and J are TRBV29-1 and TRBJ2-3, with 10 positions matching TRBD2. The CDR3 loop spans 21 amino acids. The germline CDR1 and CDR2 sequences are SQVTM and ANQGSEA. V dropped 2 bases and J dropped 3; count of bases not matched to a gene: 23. The CDR3 sequence is CSVENIDTHYIAGGFTDTQYF. The CDR3, as DNA: TGCAGCGTTGAAAATATCGACACGCACTACATAGCGGGAGGATTTACAGATACGCAGTATTTT.

The V gene is TRBV4-3, the J gene TRBJ2-1; maybe TRBD2 (5 bases). CDR3 length equals 16 residues. The V end lost 2 bases, the J end lost 0 bases, and 11 bases lay between the germline ends. Per germline, CDR1 LGHNA and CDR2 YSLEER. The CDR3 reads CASSQNPGSSYNEQFF. As DNA, the CDR3 is TGCGCCAGCAGCCAAAATCCGGGGAGCTCCTACAATGAGCAGTTCTTC.

The rearrangement joins TRBV28 to TRBJ2-3, with 7 positions matching TRBD2. J gave up 3 bases and V 8 bases, and 14 bases lay outside the gene matches. The CDR3 is made up of 16 amino acids. Per the germline V gene, CDR1 is MDHEN and CDR2 is SYDVKM. CDR3 nucleotide sequence: TGTGCCAGCTCGGGTAGGGGTGCGGGAGAAACAGATACGCAGTATTTT. This encodes CASSGRGAGETDTQYF.

The rearrangement joins TRBV4-1 to TRBJ2-3; TRBD2 matches at 10 bases. V lost 2 bases, J lost 0 bases, and 5 bases stayed unmatched. This CDR3 is 17 amino acids long. Germline-derived CDR1 and CDR2 are MGHRA and YSYEKL. In nucleotides, the CDR3 is TGCGCCAGCAGCCAACTAGCGGGGGCCCTCAGCACAGATACGCAGTATTTT. It yields the protein CASSQLAGALSTDTQYF.

V is TRBV6-6 and J is TRBJ1-6, with a possible D match to TRBD1 (5 bases). This CDR3 has 15 residues. CDR1 and CDR2 (germline): MNHNY, SVGAGI (reference sequence). V was clipped by 0 bases and J by 10 bases, with 13 bases between them. The CDR3 reads CASSYSGQVGSPLHF. The CDR3 region has the DNA TGTGCCAGCAGTTACTCGGGGCAGGTCGGCTCACCCCTCCACTTT.

The chain has TRBV28 and TRBJ2-4; D unresolved. Trimming cost V 4 bases and J 0 bases, with 7 bases left between them. The germline V gene encodes CDR1 MDHEN and CDR2 SYDVKM. CDR3 length: 14 amino acids. The CDR3 reads CASSWALAKNIQYF. CDR3 sequence (DNA): TGTGCCAGCAGTTGGGCGTTAGCCAAAAACATTCAGTACTTC.

V usage is TRBV4-1 and J usage is TRBJ2-5; 15 bases line up with TRBD2. The germline CDR1 and CDR2 sequences are MGHRA and YSYEKL. V lost 1 base to trimming and J lost 4 bases; unmatched junction nucleotides: 10. The CDR3 covers 19 residues. The CDR3 reads CASSQGNPGLAGGLETQYF. For the CDR3, the DNA is TGCGCCAGCAGCCAAGGGAACCCGGGACTAGCGGGGGGTCTAGAGACCCAGTACTTC.

The chain couples TRBV4-2 to TRBJ2-1; perhaps TRBD2 as D (5 bases). CDR3 length equals 17 residues. The V gene's germline CDR1 is LGHNA and CDR2 YNFKEQ. The ends were cut back, 1 base at V and 0 bases at J, with 13 bases in the middle. CDR3 amino acids: CASSQGASSNSYNEQFF. CDR3 coding DNA: TGTGCCAGCAGCCAAGGGGCTAGCTCGAACTCCTACAATGAGCAGTTCTTC.

The J gene is TRBJ2-7, the V gene TRBV4-1; possible D gene TRBD1, 6 bases. Germline V gene data show CDR1 as MGHRA and CDR2 as YSYEKL. The V and J ends lost 0 bases and 4 bases respectively, with 16 bases between them. The CDR3 is made up of 16 amino acids. The CDR3 protein is CASSQEGVVGGYEQYF. DNA of the CDR3: TGCGCCAGCAGCCAAGAGGGGGTTGTAGGGGGATACGAGCAGTACTTC.

There are a few counts of this clone. This chain joins TRBV2 and TRBJ2-7, with a possible D match to TRBD1 (6 bases). The CDR3 loop spans 13 amino acids. Trimming shortened V by 7 bases and J by 1 base, and 11 bases separated the two germline ends. Germline CDR1 is SNHLY and CDR2 is FYNNEI. The CDR3 sequence: CASKRTASYEQYF. DNA of the CDR3: TGTGCCAGCAAACGGACAGCTTCCTACGAGCAGTACTTC.